This T cell receptor (beta chain) was obtained from a study of blood T cell repertoires in COVID-19. The protocol was immunoSEQ multiplex PCR, while the TCRdb copy is restricted to in-frame clones and leaves out a portion. The sample has about 180,000 clones, approximately 83% seen once. This CDR3 is 13 amino acids long. Sequenced: peripheral blood. The receptor's source is a human donor in a cohort sampled during active COVID-19. V gene TRBV21-1 combines with J gene TRBJ2-2; the table's D call TRBD1 went unverified against the DNA. TRBV21-1 is a documented pseudogene. For the CDR3, the DNA is TGTGCCAGCAGCAAGGTAGGTCAGGAGGAGCTGTTTTTT. Protein: CASSKVGQEELFF.